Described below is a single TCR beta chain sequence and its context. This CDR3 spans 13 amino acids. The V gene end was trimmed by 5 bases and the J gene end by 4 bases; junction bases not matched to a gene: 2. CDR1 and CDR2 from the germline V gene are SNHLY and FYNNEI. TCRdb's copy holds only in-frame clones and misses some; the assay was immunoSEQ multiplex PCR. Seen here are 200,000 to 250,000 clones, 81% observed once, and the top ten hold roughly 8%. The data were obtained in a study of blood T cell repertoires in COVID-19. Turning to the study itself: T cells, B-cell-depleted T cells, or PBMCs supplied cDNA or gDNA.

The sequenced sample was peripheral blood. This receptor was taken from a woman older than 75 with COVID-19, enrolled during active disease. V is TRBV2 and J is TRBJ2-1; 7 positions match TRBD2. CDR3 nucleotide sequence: TGTGCCAGCAGTCCAGCGGGGTACAATGAGCAGTTCTTC. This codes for CASSPAGYNEQFF.